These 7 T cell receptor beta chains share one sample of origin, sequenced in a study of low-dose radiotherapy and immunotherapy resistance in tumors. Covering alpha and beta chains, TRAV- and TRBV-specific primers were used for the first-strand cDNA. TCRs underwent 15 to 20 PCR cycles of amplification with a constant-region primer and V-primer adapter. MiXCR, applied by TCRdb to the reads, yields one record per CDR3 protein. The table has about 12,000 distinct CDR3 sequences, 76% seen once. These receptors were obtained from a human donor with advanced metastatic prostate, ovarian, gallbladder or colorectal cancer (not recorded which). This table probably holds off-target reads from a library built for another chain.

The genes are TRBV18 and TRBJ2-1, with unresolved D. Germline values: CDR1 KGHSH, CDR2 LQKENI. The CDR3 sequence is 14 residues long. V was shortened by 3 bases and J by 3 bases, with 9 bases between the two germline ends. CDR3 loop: CASSPFLYYNEQFF. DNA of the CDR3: TGTGCCAGCTCACCGTTCTTATACTACAATGAGCAGTTCTTC.

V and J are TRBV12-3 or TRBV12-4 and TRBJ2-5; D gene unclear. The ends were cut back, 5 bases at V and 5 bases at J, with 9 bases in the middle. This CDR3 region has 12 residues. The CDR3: CASSGDRETQYF. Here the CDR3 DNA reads TGTGCCAGCAGTGGGGATCGGGAGACCCAGTACTTC.

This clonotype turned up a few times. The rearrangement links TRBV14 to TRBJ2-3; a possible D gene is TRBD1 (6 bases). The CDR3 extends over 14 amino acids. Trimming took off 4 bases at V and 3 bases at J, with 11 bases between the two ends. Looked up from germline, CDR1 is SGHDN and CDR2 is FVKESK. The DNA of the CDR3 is TGTGCCAGCAGCCGATTCCAGGGGACAGATACGCAGTATTTT. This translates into CASSRFQGTDTQYF.

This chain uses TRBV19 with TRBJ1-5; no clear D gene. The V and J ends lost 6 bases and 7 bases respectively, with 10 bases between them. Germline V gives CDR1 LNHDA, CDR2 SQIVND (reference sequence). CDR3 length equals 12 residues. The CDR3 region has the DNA TGTGCCAGTAGCTGGGGAGTACAGCCCCAGCATTTT. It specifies CASSWGVQPQHF.

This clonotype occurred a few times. This CDR3 reads CASSETWIAGGYNEQFF. The CDR3 region has the DNA TGTGCCAGCAGTGAAACCTGGATAGCGGGAGGGTACAATGAGCAGTTCTTC. This chain joins TRBV6-5 and TRBJ2-1; 11 positions match TRBD2. The junction had 10 bases not matched to a gene; V was cut back by 5 bases and J by 4 bases. The CDR3 has 17 amino acids. Germline V CDR1 and CDR2: MNHEY, SVGAGI.

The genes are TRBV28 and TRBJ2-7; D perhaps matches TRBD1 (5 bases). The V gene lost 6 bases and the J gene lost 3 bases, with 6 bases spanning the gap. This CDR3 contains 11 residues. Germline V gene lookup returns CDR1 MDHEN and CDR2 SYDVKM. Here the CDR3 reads CASRQGYEQYF. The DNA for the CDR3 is TGTGCCAGCAGGCAGGGCTACGAGCAGTACTTC.

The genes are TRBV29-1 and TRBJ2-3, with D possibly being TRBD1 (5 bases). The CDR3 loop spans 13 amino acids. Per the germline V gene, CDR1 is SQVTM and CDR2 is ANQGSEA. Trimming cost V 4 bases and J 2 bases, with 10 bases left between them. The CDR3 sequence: CSVGTYNTDTQYF. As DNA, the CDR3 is TGCAGCGTTGGGACATATAACACAGATACGCAGTATTTT.